This T cell receptor beta chain was observed in a study of lung T cells in sarcoidosis with Löfgren's syndrome. Study-wide background: In sarcoidosis, CD4+ T cells accumulate in bronchoalveolar lavage fluid.

Germline V gene data show CDR1 as LGHDT and CDR2 as YNNKEL (reference sequence). With V trimmed by 3 bases and J by 3 bases, 2 bases remained unmatched. The CDR3 covers 14 residues. TCRdb analysed the reads with MiXCR anew, one entry per CDR3 protein. This sample yields tens of thousands of distinct CDR3 sequences, of which 21% are seen a single time; about 2% belongs to the top ten. At least ten counts were recorded for this clonotype. V is TRBV3-1 and J is TRBJ2-1, with 7 nucleotides matching TRBD1. The TCR comes from a human donor with sarcoidosis (Löfgren's syndrome or another form), or a control subject (not recorded which). Sequencing was done on a sample of CD4+ T cells from PBMCs. The CDR3 region has the DNA TGTGCCAGCAGCCATGACAGGGTCTACAATGAGCAGTTCTTC. The encoded protein is CASSHDRVYNEQFF.